These 28 T cell receptor beta chains were sequenced from one sample in a study of blood T cell repertoires in COVID-19. Generated by immunoSEQ multiplex PCR, the TCRdb table keeps only in-frame clones and is missing some. The table lists about 180,000 clones, roughly 85% of them singletons. Sequenced: peripheral blood. All receptors derive from a woman between 65 and 79 years old with acute or convalescent COVID-19.

V usage is TRBV19 and J usage is TRBJ2-5; TRBD1 aligns across 7 bases. J lost 3 bases, V lost 7 bases, and 5 bases had no gene match. The CDR3 totals 13 residues. Germline CDR1 reads LNHDA; CDR2 reads SQIVND (reference sequence). CDR3 bases: TGTGCCAGTACCGGGACAGAAAAAGAGACCCAGTACTTC. Encoded protein: CASTGTEKETQYF.

The rearrangement uses TRBV6-2 or TRBV6-3 and TRBJ2-1, with a weak D call TRBD2 (5 bases). CDR1 is MNHEY, CDR2 SVGEGT, per germline. V dropped 2 bases and J dropped 7 bases, with 18 bases sitting between them. This CDR3 has 16 residues. The CDR3 nucleotides read TGTGCCAGCAGTTACCTGGCGGGCACAACGATAAATGAGCAGTTCTTC. It encodes CASSYLAGTTINEQFF.

J is TRBJ2-1 and V is TRBV9, with D possibly matching TRBD2 (6 bases). Germline V gene sequence: CDR1 SGDLS, CDR2 YYNGEE. Trimming shortened V by 0 bases and J by 2 bases, and 15 bases separated the two germline ends. The CDR3 has 17 residues. The CDR3 coding sequence is TGTGCCAGCAGCGTAGCTGCACGGGAGCTGACCTACAATGAGCAGTTCTTC. Translating it yields CASSVAARELTYNEQFF.

The chain uses TRBV7-9 and TRBJ2-1; 7 nucleotides align to TRBD2. The V gene end was trimmed by 6 bases and the J gene end by 6 bases; junction bases not matched to a gene: 11. CDR1 and CDR2 from the germline V gene are SEHNR and FQNEAQ (reference sequence). This CDR3 is built from 15 residues. This chain's CDR3 is CASSRRLAAPNEQFF. CDR3 nucleotide sequence: TGTGCCAGCAGTCGGAGACTAGCCGCTCCCAATGAGCAGTTCTTC.

This clone came up once. This sequence joins TRBV3-1 (or the pseudogene TRBV3-2) and TRBJ1-1; D is uncertain. Trimming took 4 bases from V and 1 from J, leaving 13 bases between them. Germline assignment: CDR1 LGHDT and CDR2 YNNKEL (reference sequence). CDR3 size: 15 residues. The CDR3 reads CASSPNLLRNTEAFF. The CDR3 bases are TGTGCCAGCAGCCCTAACCTCCTAAGGAACACTGAAGCTTTCTTT.

The chain joins TRBV3-1 (or the pseudogene TRBV3-2) to TRBJ1-1; possibly TRBD1 for D (6 bases). Trimming shortened V by 4 bases and J by 4 bases, and 13 bases separated the two germline ends. The CDR3 totals 14 residues. CDR1 and CDR2 from the germline V gene are LGHDT and YNNKEL (reference sequence). The CDR3, as DNA: TGTGCCAGCAGCCGCAACAGGGTAGGCACTGAAGCTTTCTTT. The encoded protein is CASSRNRVGTEAFF.

The chain employs TRBV2 and TRBJ2-7, with TRBD1 as a possible D gene (5 bases). Trimming took off 6 bases at V and 0 bases at J, with 12 bases between the two ends. The CDR3 runs 14 residues. Per germline, CDR1 SNHLY and CDR2 FYNNEI. CDR3 DNA: TGTGCCAGCAGCGTCAGGGTTTCCTCCTACGAGCAGTACTTC. This sequence encodes CASSVRVSSYEQYF.

This sequence joins TRBV19 and TRBJ1-5; D uncertain. The ends were cut back, 9 bases at V and 0 bases at J, with 15 bases in the middle. Germline CDR1 and CDR2: LNHDA and SQIVND (reference sequence). The CDR3 is 15 residues long. The chain's CDR3 is CASCLNIRSNQPQHF. The CDR3 DNA reads TGTGCCAGCTGCTTAAACATCCGTAGCAATCAGCCCCAGCATTTT. Looking up the rest from reference TRBV19 and TRBJ1-5 gives the full variable domain: DGGITQSPKYLFRKEGQNVTLSCEQNLNHDAMYWYRQDPGQGLRLIYYSQIVNDFQKGDIAEGYSVSREKKESFPLTVTSAQKNPTAFYLCASCLNIRSNQPQHFGDGTRLSIL.

The chain links TRBV5-4 to TRBJ2-1, with TRBD2 as a possible D gene (6 bases). The V end was cut by 0 bases, the J end by 16 bases, with 20 bases between. CDR3 length: 14 amino acids. Germline lookup yields CDR1 SGHNT and CDR2 YYREEE (reference sequence). CDR3 in amino acids: CASSLGGLRGPYFF. DNA for the CDR3: TGTGCCAGCAGCTTGGGAGGACTAAGGGGACCTTATTTCTTC.

The chain carries TRBV12-3 or TRBV12-4 and TRBJ2-2, with 7 bases aligning to TRBD2. Trimming cost V 10 bases and J 5 bases; bases outside gene matches: 7. The CDR3 covers 13 residues. CDR3 bases: TGTGCCAACCTAGAAGCGGGAACCGGGGAGCTGTTTTTT. Its protein is CANLEAGTGELFF.

Here the CDR3 reads CASSGGGISNQPQHF. CDR3 sequence (DNA): TGTGCCAGCAGTGGGGGGGGAATTAGCAATCAGCCCCAGCATTTT. V gene TRBV2 combines with J gene TRBJ1-5; possibly TRBD1 for D (5 bases). The V gene lost 4 bases and the J gene lost 0 bases, with 10 bases spanning the gap. This CDR3 has 15 residues. Germline V CDR1 and CDR2: SNHLY, FYNNEI.

V gene TRBV4-1 combines with J gene TRBJ2-6, with a possible D match to TRBD1 (6 bases). The CDR3 spans 15 residues. The germline V gene encodes CDR1 MGHRA and CDR2 YSYEKL. Trimming removed 4 bases from V and 4 bases from J, with 11 bases in between. The CDR3 nucleotides read TGCGCCAGCAGCCTGGGGGCAGCCGGGGCCAACGTCCTGACTTTC. It specifies CASSLGAAGANVLTF.

The chain uses TRBV6-1 and TRBJ2-3; 8 bases map to TRBD2. The junction had 8 bases not matched to a gene; V was cut back by 2 bases and J by 4 bases. Germline V gene sequence: CDR1 MNHNS, CDR2 SASEGT. CDR3 length: 16 amino acids. CDR3 residues: CASSETGAGVSDTQYF. The CDR3, as DNA: TGTGCCAGCAGTGAAACCGGAGCGGGAGTATCAGATACGCAGTATTTT.

The chain couples TRBV19 to TRBJ2-7; possible D gene TRBD1, 6 bases. Trimming stripped 8 bases from V and 5 bases from J, with 16 bases between. Germline-derived CDR1 and CDR2 are LNHDA and SQIVND (reference sequence). This CDR3 has 13 amino acids. The CDR3 spells CASAPGVAHEQYF. In DNA, the CDR3 is TGTGCCAGTGCTCCAGGGGTTGCGCACGAGCAGTACTTC. The variable domain in full, with the rest retrieved from reference TRBV19 and TRBJ2-7, is DGGITQSPKYLFRKEGQNVTLSCEQNLNHDAMYWYRQDPGQGLRLIYYSQIVNDFQKGDIAEGYSVSREKKESFPLTVTSAQKNPTAFYLCASAPGVAHEQYFGPGTRLTVT.

This clone was detected once. This sequence joins TRBV6-5 and TRBJ2-1, with 10 positions matching TRBD1. The germline CDR1 and CDR2 sequences are MNHEY and SVGAGI. The CDR3 extends over 14 amino acids. The V and J ends lost 6 bases and 6 bases, in that order; junction bases with no gene match: 5. This CDR3 is CASSPGTGVNEQFF. For the CDR3, the DNA is TGTGCCAGCAGCCCCGGGACAGGGGTCAATGAGCAGTTCTTC.

This clone was counted a few times. The rearrangement uses TRBV5-4 and TRBJ1-2; D is unresolved. The CDR3 spans 14 residues. Germline V gene lookup returns CDR1 SGHNT and CDR2 YYREEE (reference sequence). V gave up 4 bases and J gave up 0 bases, with 10 bases separating them. The CDR3 nucleotides read TGTGCCAGCAGCCTCAGGTTCCCTAACTATGGCTACACCTTC. Its protein is CASSLRFPNYGYTF.

The J gene is TRBJ2-1, the V gene TRBV6-2 or TRBV6-3, with 13 bases fitting TRBD2. The CDR3 has 15 residues. From germline, CDR1 is MNHEY and CDR2 SVGEGT. J was trimmed by 5 bases and V by 5 bases; bases with no gene match: 3. CDR3 coding DNA: TGTGCCAGCAGTAAACTAGCGGGAGGGAACAATGAGCAGTTCTTC. It yields the protein CASSKLAGGNNEQFF.

The chain recombines TRBV6-5 with TRBJ2-7, with TRBD1 matching 7 bases. J lost 0 bases, V lost 7 bases, and 9 bases had no gene match. This CDR3 comprises 15 residues. Germline CDR1 MNHEY, CDR2 SVGAGI. DNA for the CDR3: TGTGCCAGCACTCTAACAGGGGCGAGCTCCTACGAGCAGTACTTC. This encodes CASTLTGASSYEQYF.

This clone was picked up a small number of times. The chain couples TRBV20-1 to TRBJ1-1; no reliable D call. V gave up 3 bases and J gave up 1 base, with 12 bases separating them. Germline CDR1 reads DFQATT; CDR2 reads SNEGSKA (reference sequence). The CDR3 consists of 14 residues. CDR3 bases: TGCAGTGCTAGTGAAATCGGAGGGAACACTGAAGCTTTCTTT. Its protein product is CSASEIGGNTEAFF.

The chain couples TRBV6-6 to TRBJ1-6, with 7 bases aligning to TRBD1. The CDR3 runs to 17 residues. From germline, CDR1 is MNHNY and CDR2 SVGAGI (reference sequence). J lost 9 bases, V lost 5 bases, and 16 bases had no gene match. The chain's CDR3 is CASSRDSSPTGGSPLHF. CDR3 DNA: TGTGCCAGCAGTCGGGACAGCAGCCCCACGGGAGGTTCACCCCTCCACTTT.

The chain links TRBV7-3 to TRBJ2-1, with 7 bases identical to TRBD2. V shed 1 base and J 5 bases; nucleotides not matched to a gene: 11. The CDR3 is 17 residues long. The V gene's germline CDR1 is SGHTA and CDR2 FQGTGA. CDR3 DNA sequence: TGTGCCAGCAGCTTAATCGTAGGCGCGGGAGCCGACAATGAGCAGTTCTTC. It encodes CASSLIVGAGADNEQFF.

J is TRBJ2-7 and V is TRBV5-1; 7 positions match TRBD1. Germline V gene data show CDR1 as SGHRS and CDR2 as YFSETQ. V shed 5 bases and J 2 bases; nucleotides not matched to a gene: 7. This CDR3 has 14 residues. The CDR3 DNA reads TGCGCCAGCAGTGAACAGGGGTTAGCCTACGAGCAGTACTTC. It codes for CASSEQGLAYEQYF.

The J gene is TRBJ1-4, the V gene TRBV4-2; 9 bases map to TRBD1. Germline V CDR1 and CDR2: LGHNA, YNFKEQ. J was trimmed by 0 bases and V by 1 base; bases with no gene match: 15. This CDR3 is built from 21 residues. The CDR3 bases are TGTGCCAGCAGCCAAGGGTCCGGGACAGGGAATGGATTGGCAACTAATGAAAAACTGTTTTTT. Protein product: CASSQGSGTGNGLATNEKLFF.

This clone was recorded a few times. The chain recombines TRBV5-1 with TRBJ1-1, with D uncertain. Trimming pared 0 bases from V and 6 bases from J, leaving 9 bases between. CDR1 SGHRS and CDR2 YFSETQ come from the germline V gene. This CDR3 contains 13 residues. CDR3 in amino acids: CASSLAGTAEAFF. In nucleotides, the CDR3 is TGCGCCAGCAGCTTGGCCGGAACAGCTGAAGCTTTCTTT. The full variable domain, with the rest looked up from reference TRBV5-1 and TRBJ1-1, is KAGVTQTPRYLIKTRGQQVTLSCSPISGHRSVSWYQQTPGQGLQFLFEYFSETQRNKGNFPGRFSGRQFSNSRSEMNVSTLELGDSALYLCASSLAGTAEAFFGQGTRLTVV.

This clone showed up just once. The CDR3 here is CASSPTGRVGETQYF. The CDR3 region has the DNA TGTGCCAGCAGCCCTACCGGGAGGGTAGGGGAGACCCAGTACTTC. The chain has TRBV7-9 and TRBJ2-5; 8 bases line up with TRBD2. CDR3 size: 15 residues. The ends lost 5 bases at V and 5 bases at J; junction bases unmatched: 10. CDR1 SEHNR and CDR2 FQNEAQ come from the germline V gene (reference sequence).

The gene calls are TRBV13 and TRBJ2-7; 7 nucleotides match TRBD1. In germline, CDR1 is PRHDT, CDR2 FYEKMQ (reference sequence). The CDR3 is 16 residues long. V shed 5 bases, J shed 6 bases, and the junction held 16 bases outside the gene matches. The DNA for the CDR3 is TGTGCCAGCAGCGTTCGACAGGGCCCGCCGGGTGGCGAGCAGTACTTC. Its translation is CASSVRQGPPGGEQYF.

The chain recombines TRBV2 with TRBJ1-1; 8 bases are a match to TRBD1. V shed 6 bases and J 4 bases; nucleotides not matched to a gene: 13. The CDR3 spans 16 residues. The germline CDR1 and CDR2 sequences are SNHLY and FYNNEI. The CDR3 sequence is CASSRGQVLRPTEAFF. CDR3 nucleotide sequence: TGTGCCAGCAGCAGGGGGCAGGTGCTCCGGCCCACTGAAGCTTTCTTT.

J is TRBJ1-2 and V is TRBV19, with 10 bases identical to TRBD1. The CDR3 has 14 residues. Germline CDR1 and CDR2: LNHDA and SQIVND (reference sequence). V lost 7 bases, J lost 7 bases, and 9 bases stayed unmatched. CDR3 sequence: CASIETGGLRGYTF. The CDR3 nucleotides read TGTGCCAGTATCGAGACAGGGGGCCTTCGTGGCTACACCTTC.